What follows are 3 T cell receptor beta chains derived from one specimen sequenced in a study of technical replicates of blood from four donors. The repertoire was sequenced with immunoSEQ multiplex PCR; TCRdb's copy has only in-frame clones and lacks some. The sample holds approximately 69,000 clones; around 97% are singletons and the top ten take roughly 0.21%. Source material: T cells isolated from PBMCs. These receptors all come from a human donor in good health.

This chain links TRBV9 with TRBJ1-5, with 7 bases that match TRBD1. Germline V gene lookup returns CDR1 SGDLS and CDR2 YYNGEE. This CDR3 contains 14 residues. Trimming at V came to 4 bases and at J to 4 bases, leaving 5 bases not matched to a gene. CDR3 residues: CASSQGQSNQPQHF. CDR3 DNA sequence: TGTGCCAGCAGCCAGGGACAGTCTAATCAGCCCCAGCATTTT.

The chain uses TRBV9 and TRBJ2-1, with a tentative D call TRBD1 (6 bases). The germline CDR1 and CDR2 sequences are SGDLS and YYNGEE. There are 15 residues in the CDR3. The ends were cut back, 2 bases at V and 0 bases at J, with 9 bases in the middle. Here the CDR3 reads CASSVMGASYNEQFF. DNA of the CDR3: TGTGCCAGCAGCGTCATGGGGGCCTCCTACAATGAGCAGTTCTTC.

This chain links TRBV19 with TRBJ1-1; unclear D gene. The V gene's germline CDR1 is LNHDA and CDR2 SQIVND (reference sequence). V was cut by 6 bases and J by 0 bases, with 14 bases left in between. CDR3 length: 15 residues. For the CDR3, the DNA is TGTGCCAGTAGCGCCCTAGAAGGAGTGAACACTGAAGCTTTCTTT. Encoded protein: CASSALEGVNTEAFF.